What follows is one TCR beta chain and its context. This clonotype was detected a few times. No antigen is known for it. No qualities accompany the bases; no much larger clone lies one base away. This entry is derived from a study of early T cells in non-severe SARS-CoV-2 infection (dated by TCRdb to the early 2020s). Background for the entire study: Because TCR sequencing was done on bulk RNA from unsorted whole blood, the alpha and beta chains could not be paired.

Here is what the overall study found, with its caveats: VDJdb matching was skewed toward anti-spike CD8 responses and likely underestimated virus-specific expansions, missing private and CD4 specificities.

CDR1 SNHLY and CDR2 FYNNEI were looked up in the germline V gene. From V the trimming removes 8 bases and from J it removes 5 bases, while the gene matches leave 8 bases of the junction unaccounted for. The CDR3, cysteine through phenylalanine, is 13 amino acids long. The DNA shown is the 39-base CDR3, in frame from base 1. This was a case-control study nested in a cohort of healthcare workers in London, UK, who had nasopharyngeal swab PCR tests and blood samples taken every week. Healthcare workers were recruited during the week of the UK lockdown, between 23 and 31 March 2020, and followed weekly for up to about 16 weeks. Library preparation was by 5' RACE. The instrument given in TCRdb is NextSeq 500. To correct for sequencing error and PCR bias, the TCR library protocol tagged individual cDNA molecules with unique molecular identifiers. Both TCR alpha and beta chains were sequenced, and tight co-correlation was observed between alpha and beta sequence abundances in each sample. The paper's data handling went like this. Decombinator V4 was used to annotate the V gene, J gene and CDR3 of the TCR sequences. Expanded TCRs were defined as changing significantly between any two time points under a Poisson model with p below 0.0001. TCR abundances were normalised to the total number of TCRs sequenced in each sample and reported as counts per million. TRAV1-2 paired with TRAJ12, TRAJ20 or TRAJ33 defined MAIT TCRs, while TRAV10 paired with TRAJ18 defined iNKT TCRs. VDJdb, accessed on 1 November 2021, was searched for TCRs annotated for CMV, EBV and SARS-CoV-2, and TCRs annotated for more than one antigen were excluded. Through fastp at Q25 and MiXCR, TCRdb rebuilt clones from the public reads, retaining in-frame beta chains. Rows matching on CDR3 protein sequence are summarized as one entry with the most common DNA and genes. The V and J calls were not made by the authors but by TCRdb's processing. This sample lists tens of thousands of distinct CDR3 sequences; roughly 10% were detected once. The ten top clones hold about 4.4% of the sample.

The V gene is TRBV2 and the J gene is TRBJ2-5; TRBD2 matches 7 bases in the middle. The clonotype comes from an adult who was a healthcare worker with PCR-confirmed SARS-CoV-2 infection or an uninfected control (not recorded which). The sample comprised whole blood. The DNA sequence follows: TGTGCCAGCGGGCGGGAAGCGGGGGAGACCCAGTACTTC. This sequence encodes CASGREAGETQYF.